This T cell receptor (beta chain) emerged from a study of blood T cell repertoires in COVID-19. Study-level information: In each case, the material was cDNA or gDNA derived from T cells, B-cell-depleted T cells, or PBMCs.

Source study methods: How many nucleated cells were present was estimated from reference gene primer amplification. Clones were sequenced by immunoSEQ multiplex PCR, and TCRdb holds only the in-frame ones, with some missing. V, J and clone size reflect that table, while D and trimming were determined from the DNA. There are about 400,000 clones in the sample; about 85% occur only once, and nearly 2% lies in the top ten. This clone was seen only once. From germline, CDR1 is MDHEN and CDR2 SYDVKM. The germline V and J ends were trimmed by 2 bases and 7 bases, with 14 bases remaining between them. The CDR3 extends over 14 amino acids.

This receptor was identified in a woman aged 18-29 years with acute COVID-19. The chain links TRBV28 to TRBJ1-2, with D tentatively TRBD1 (6 bases). Input material: PBMCs or T cells enriched from blood (not recorded which). The CDR3 protein is CASSLVGDTSGYTF. The CDR3 DNA sequence: TGTGCCAGCAGTTTAGTAGGGGACACGAGTGGCTACACCTTC.